The present TCR beta chain was sequenced within a study of cytomegalovirus exposure and HLA in healthy donors. The PCR used 60 Vbeta and 13 Jbeta primers. Measured with immunoSEQ multiplex PCR; TCRdb has only the in-frame clones, and not every one. The table lists roughly 230,000 clones, roughly 78% of them singletons, with around 0.45% in the top ten. The CDR3 totals 13 residues. CDR1 is SGHNT and CDR2 is YYREEE in the germline V gene (reference sequence). The sequence derives from a boy younger than 18 in good health and CMV-seronegative. The chain combines TRBV5-4 with TRBJ2-5; D not certain. The J call may be faulty, since TRBJ2-7 better matches the DNA end. The specimen sequenced was PBMCs. The CDR3 reads CASSEPPSHEQYF. The CDR3 nucleotides read TGTGCCAGCAGCGAACCCCCGTCCCACGAGCAGTACTTC.